This T cell receptor (beta chain) comes out of a study of T cell responses to AZD1222 COVID-19 vaccine. The protocol was immunoSEQ multiplex PCR, while the TCRdb copy is restricted to in-frame clones and leaves out a portion. The table includes around 140,000 clones, approximately 91% detected once. The V gene end was trimmed by 6 bases and the J gene end by 3 bases; junction bases not matched to a gene: 5. This CDR3 has 13 amino acids. The germline V gene has CDR1 SGHTA and CDR2 FQGTGA. The TCR was taken from an adult who received the AZD1222 COVID-19 vaccine. This chain links TRBV7-3 with TRBJ2-7, with TRBD1 matching over 7 bases. The sequencing here drew on peripheral blood, taken 28 days after the second AZD1222 dose. The CDR3 region has the DNA TGTGCCAGCAGTTACGACAGGGACTACGAGCAGTACTTC. This translates into CASSYDRDYEQYF.